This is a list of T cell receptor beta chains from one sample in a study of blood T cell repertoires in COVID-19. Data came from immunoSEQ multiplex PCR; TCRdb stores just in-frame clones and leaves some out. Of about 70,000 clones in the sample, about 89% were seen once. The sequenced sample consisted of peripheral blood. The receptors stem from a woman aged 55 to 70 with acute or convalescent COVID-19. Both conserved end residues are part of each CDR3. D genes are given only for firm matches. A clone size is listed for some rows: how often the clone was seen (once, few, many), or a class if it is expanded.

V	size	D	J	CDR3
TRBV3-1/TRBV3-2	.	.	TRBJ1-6	CASSQESRGNSPLHF
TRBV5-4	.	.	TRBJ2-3	CASSLGGIQGDTQYF
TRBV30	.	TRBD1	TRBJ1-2	CACTQGQGYTF
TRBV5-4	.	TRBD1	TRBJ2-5	CASSPDRGHPGLGVKTQYF
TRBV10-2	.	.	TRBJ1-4	CASYTPAGANEKLFF
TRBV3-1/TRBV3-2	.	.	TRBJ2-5	CASSQVSGANQETQYF
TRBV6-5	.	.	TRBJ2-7	CASNRFASSYEQYF
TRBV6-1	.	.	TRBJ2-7	CASSEGGPGTPSYEQYF
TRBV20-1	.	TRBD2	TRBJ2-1	CSASMLAGLREQFF
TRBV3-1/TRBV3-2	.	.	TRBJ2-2	CASSRGSTAGTGELFF
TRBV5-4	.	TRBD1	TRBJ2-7	CASSKGTARDYEQYF
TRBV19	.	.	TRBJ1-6	CASNSFYNSPLHF
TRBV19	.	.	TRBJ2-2	CASSSRTGELFF
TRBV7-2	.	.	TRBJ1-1	CASSLQVANTEAFF
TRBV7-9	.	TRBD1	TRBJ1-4	CASSSGQFNEKLFF
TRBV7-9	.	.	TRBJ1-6	CASSLGGGYNSPLHF
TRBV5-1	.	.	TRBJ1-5	CASSRTGETPQHF
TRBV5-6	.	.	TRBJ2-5	CASSWERQETQYF
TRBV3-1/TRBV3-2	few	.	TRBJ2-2	CASSPPDYWGVRAGELFF
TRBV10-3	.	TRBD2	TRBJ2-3	CAISDPGVSGGVTDTQYF
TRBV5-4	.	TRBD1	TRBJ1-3	CASSYGQGTGNTIYF
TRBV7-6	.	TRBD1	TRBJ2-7	CASSGQTGSYEQYF
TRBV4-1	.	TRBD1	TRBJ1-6	CASSLVGGQGGNSPLHF
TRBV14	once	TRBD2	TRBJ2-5	CASSRLAGQETQYF
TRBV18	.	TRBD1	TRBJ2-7	CASSRQTGSYEQYF
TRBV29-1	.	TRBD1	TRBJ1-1	CSVLPSQDRASEAFF
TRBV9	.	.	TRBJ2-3	CASSVAGHDTQYF
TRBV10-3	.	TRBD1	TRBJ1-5	CAISTDRSSNQPQHF
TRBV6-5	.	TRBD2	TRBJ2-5	CASSGLAGGHETQYF
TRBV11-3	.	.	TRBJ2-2	CASSLGRAGELFF
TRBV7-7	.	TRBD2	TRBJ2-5	CASSPKASGATQYF
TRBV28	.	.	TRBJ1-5	CASSGGNEPQHF
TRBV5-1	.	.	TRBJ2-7	CASSFTGLSYEQYF
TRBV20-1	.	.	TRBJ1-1	CSASAWDTSTEAFF
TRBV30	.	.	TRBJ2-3	CAWSLGGPDTQYF
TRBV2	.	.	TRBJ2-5	CASSEVHSLRETQYF
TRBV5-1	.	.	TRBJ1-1	CASSSRRRPGNTEAFF
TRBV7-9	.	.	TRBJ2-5	CASSAPGLQETQYF
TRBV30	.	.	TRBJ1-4	CAWQGIDEKLFF